Following are 28 T cell receptor beta chains from one sample sequenced in a study of EBV T-cell therapy then PD-1 blockade in nasopharyngeal carcinoma. No antigens are known for them. Sequencing used immunoSEQ multiplex PCR; TCRdb keeps in-frame clones, though not all of them. There are about 22,000 clones in the sample; 82% occur only once, and approximately 25% lies in the top ten. Treatment described: AdE1-LMPpoly-expanded autologous EBV-specific T-cell therapy followed by anti-PD-1 nivolumab. Material: CD8+ T cells from blood, obtained at day -245 from a patient whose treatment included autologous EBV-specific T cells and nivolumab. The source of these receptors is a man aged 35 to 55 with nasopharyngeal carcinoma.

The genes are TRBV27 and TRBJ2-3; tentative D call: TRBD2 (6 bases). This CDR3 contains 11 residues. V gave up 8 bases and J gave up 4 bases, with 7 bases separating them. Germline V gene lookup returns CDR1 MNHEY and CDR2 SMNVEV (reference sequence). CDR3 sequence (DNA): TGTGCCAGCTGGGACTCAGATACGCAGTATTTT. This translates into CASWDSDTQYF.

This clone was found a few times. The rearrangement links TRBV5-6 to TRBJ1-1; no clear D. CDR1 is SGHDT, CDR2 YYEEEE, per germline. V was cut by 0 bases and J by 6 bases, with 6 bases left in between. The CDR3 spans 12 residues. The CDR3 sequence: CASSLDGAEAFF. DNA of the CDR3: TGTGCCAGCAGCTTGGACGGGGCTGAAGCTTTCTTT.

About this clone: This specimen includes other DNA sequences encoding the same CDR3. The chain couples TRBV15 to TRBJ2-6; D possibly corresponds to TRBD2 (5 bases). Trimming took 0 bases from V and 1 from J, leaving 7 bases between them. CDR1 and CDR2 (germline): LNHNV, YYDKDF (reference sequence). The CDR3 covers 16 residues. The CDR3 DNA is TGTGCCACCAGCAGAGATCGGGGATCTGGGGCCAACGTCCTGACTTTC. This codes for CATSRDRGSGANVLTF.

The V call is TRBV7-3, the J call TRBJ2-7; D unclear. The CDR3 has 13 amino acids. Trimming stripped 1 base from V and 0 bases from J, with 4 bases between. Germline V gene sequence: CDR1 SGHTA, CDR2 FQGTGA. The CDR3 nucleotides are TGTGCCAGCAGCTTAAATCCCTCCTACGAGCAGTACTTC. Its protein is CASSLNPSYEQYF.

V usage is TRBV6-5 and J usage is TRBJ2-7, with TRBD2 as a possible D gene (5 bases). The length of the CDR3 is 15 residues. V was clipped by 7 bases and J by 0 bases, with 16 bases between them. From germline, CDR1 is MNHEY and CDR2 SVGAGI. CDR3 loop: CASTEGKYNSYEQYF. CDR3 nucleotide sequence: TGTGCCAGCACCGAGGGCAAGTACAACTCCTACGAGCAGTACTTC.

About this clone: At one end the junction does not follow the germline gene, possibly because of a read error. The chain links TRBV9 to TRBJ2-7, with D hard to call. Looked up from germline, CDR1 is SGDLS and CDR2 is YYNGEE. This CDR3 region has 10 residues. CDR3 amino acids: CASGSTRLSF. The CDR3 nucleotides read TGTGCCAGCGGATCGACACGTCTAAGCTTC.

This clone appeared a single time. V is TRBV10-3 and J is TRBJ2-3; 8 bases agree with TRBD2. Germline V CDR1 and CDR2: ENHRY, SYGVKD. Unmatched junction bases numbered 7, after V lost 4 bases and J lost 4 bases. The CDR3 covers 15 residues. CDR3 nucleotides: TGTGCCATCAGTGGGACCGGGGGGGGAGCAGATACGCAGTATTTT. The encoded protein is CAISGTGGGADTQYF.

The V gene is TRBV9, the J gene TRBJ2-2; the D gene is possibly TRBD2 (6 bases). Trimming removed 7 bases at V and 3 bases at J, with 13 bases between. This CDR3 has 14 residues. From germline, CDR1 is SGDLS and CDR2 YYNGEE. DNA for the CDR3: TGTGCCAGCGCAGGGACTTCCTACACCGGGGAGCTGTTTTTT. This encodes CASAGTSYTGELFF.

The chain combines TRBV30 with TRBJ2-1, with no clear D. V lost 2 bases and J lost 6, with 5 bases in between. Germline CDR1 is GTSNPN and CDR2 is SVGIG (reference sequence). The CDR3 extends over 11 amino acids. The CDR3, as DNA: TGTGCCTGGAGTAGGGTCAATGAGCAGTTCTTC. This translates into CAWSRVNEQFF.

J is TRBJ2-3 and V is TRBV27; D is unclear. The length of the CDR3 is 11 residues. The V end lost 4 bases, the J end lost 5 bases, and 4 bases lay between the germline ends. CDR1 MNHEY and CDR2 SMNVEV come from the germline V gene (reference sequence). CDR3 residues: CASSYGDTQYF. The DNA of the CDR3 is TGTGCCAGCAGTTACGGAGATACGCAGTATTTT.

The J gene is TRBJ2-3, the V gene TRBV2, with a weak D call TRBD2 (5 bases). The CDR3 has 16 amino acids. V gave up 2 bases and J gave up 4 bases, with 16 bases separating them. CDR1 is SNHLY, CDR2 FYNNEI, per germline. CDR3 coding DNA: TGTGCCAGCAGTGAACGGGGTACACCAGCAGCAGATACGCAGTATTTT. It specifies CASSERGTPAADTQYF.

The gene calls are TRBV2 and TRBJ1-3; D unresolved. Trimming took 8 bases from V and 5 from J, leaving 7 bases between them. The germline CDR1 and CDR2 sequences are SNHLY and FYNNEI. The CDR3 spans 11 residues. The CDR3 loop is CASRGRNTIYF. CDR3 in DNA: TGTGCCAGCCGAGGTCGAAACACCATATATTTT.

J is TRBJ2-7 and V is TRBV19; D is perhaps TRBD1 (5 bases). Trimming removed 6 bases from V and 2 bases from J, with 8 bases in between. The CDR3 is made up of 12 amino acids. Per the germline V gene, CDR1 is LNHDA and CDR2 is SQIVND (reference sequence). The CDR3 reads CASSGQAYEQYF. CDR3 bases: TGTGCCAGTAGCGGACAAGCCTACGAGCAGTACTTC. Based on the CDR3 plus reference TRBV19 and TRBJ2-7, the full variable domain is DGGITQSPKYLFRKEGQNVTLSCEQNLNHDAMYWYRQDPGQGLRLIYYSQIVNDFQKGDIAEGYSVSREKKESFPLTVTSAQKNPTAFYLCASSGQAYEQYFGPGTRLTVT.

The V call is TRBV6-2 or TRBV6-3, the J call TRBJ1-6; 8 bases fit TRBD1. The V gene's germline CDR1 is MNHEY and CDR2 SVGEGT. This CDR3 is built from 14 residues. V lost 5 bases to trimming and J lost 9 bases; unmatched junction nucleotides: 6. The DNA for the CDR3 is TGTGCCAGCAGTCGGGAGACAGGGGCTTCACCCCTCCACTTT. This gives the protein CASSRETGASPLHF.

This clone is a singleton in its sample. This rearrangement joins TRBV7-2 to TRBJ2-5; D might be TRBD1 (7 bases). CDR3 length equals 17 residues. The germline V gene has CDR1 SGHTA and CDR2 FQGNSA. The V and J ends lost 4 bases and 5 bases respectively, with 23 bases between them. CDR3 DNA: TGTGCCAGCAGCTATTACCCACTGGAGGGCAGGGGGGAGACCCAGTACTTC. Residues: CASSYYPLEGRGETQYF.

Of note for this clone: This sequence may be a read error, since a much larger clone differs from it by one base. The sample has other DNA sequences that encode this CDR3 too. The chain carries TRBV7-6 and TRBJ2-7; no clear D gene. V lost 5 bases, J lost 3 bases, and 11 bases lay in between. Per germline, CDR1 SGHVS and CDR2 FNYEAQ. This CDR3 spans 13 amino acids. In DNA form, the CDR3 reads TGTGCCAGCAGCCCCGGACCGAACTACGAGCAGTACTTC. It encodes CASSPGPNYEQYF.

The chain combines TRBV10-3 with TRBJ1-5; no clear D. The CDR3 has 13 residues. Trimming took 3 bases from V and 4 from J, leaving 7 bases between them. CDR1 is ENHRY and CDR2 is SYGVKD in the germline V gene. CDR3 bases: TGTGCCATCAGTGATACGGGTAATCAGCCCCAGCATTTT. As protein: CAISDTGNQPQHF.

The V and J genes are TRBV5-1 and TRBJ2-7; D is uncertain. Trimming left V 5 bases short and J 2 bases short, with 8 bases between. The CDR3 totals 12 residues. Germline CDR1 and CDR2: SGHRS and YFSETQ. The CDR3 region is CASRGQAYEQYF. CDR3 bases: TGCGCCAGCAGAGGGCAAGCCTACGAGCAGTACTTC. Combining the CDR3 with reference TRBV5-1 and TRBJ2-7 gives the whole variable domain KAGVTQTPRYLIKTRGQQVTLSCSPISGHRSVSWYQQTPGQGLQFLFEYFSETQRNKGNFPGRFSGRQFSNSRSEMNVSTLELGDSALYLCASRGQAYEQYFGPGTRLTVT.

This sequence joins TRBV10-1 and TRBJ2-6; 9 bases are shared with TRBD1. The CDR3 is made up of 17 amino acids. V was pared by 3 bases and J by 4 bases, with 7 bases of the junction left unmatched. In germline, CDR1 is WNHNN, CDR2 SYGVQD (reference sequence). The CDR3 bases are TGCGCCAGCAGTGACCCTAGGACAGGGGCCGGGGCCAACGTCCTGACTTTC. It codes for CASSDPRTGAGANVLTF.

The gene calls are TRBV2 and TRBJ2-5; D remains ambiguous. The CDR3 contains 13 residues. Trimming removed 7 bases at V and 1 base at J, with 10 bases between. Looked up from germline, CDR1 is SNHLY and CDR2 is FYNNEI. The CDR3 DNA reads TGTGCCAGCACGCCCAGGACCCAAGAGACCCAGTACTTC. The encoded protein is CASTPRTQETQYF.

The rearrangement joins TRBV11-2 to TRBJ2-2; 13 bases map to TRBD2. Germline V gene data show CDR1 as SGHAT and CDR2 as FQNNGV. Losses at the gene ends were 5 bases for V and 1 base for J; bases not matched to a gene: 7. The CDR3 contains 18 residues. The CDR3 sequence is CASSKGTSGALNTGELFF. Written as DNA, the CDR3 is TGTGCCAGCAGCAAGGGGACTAGCGGGGCTCTGAACACCGGGGAGCTGTTTTTT.

The V gene is TRBV4-1, the J gene TRBJ2-7; 8 bases fit TRBD2. Unmatched junction bases numbered 7, after V lost 0 bases and J lost 0 bases. Germline assignment: CDR1 MGHRA and CDR2 YSYEKL. The CDR3 contains 17 residues. CDR3 DNA sequence: TGCGCCAGCAGCCAAGATAGGAGCGGGGGCTTCTCCTACGAGCAGTACTTC. Its protein product is CASSQDRSGGFSYEQYF.

The J gene is TRBJ1-1, the V gene TRBV2, with unresolved D. The CDR3 has 13 residues. The V end lost 8 bases, the J end lost 4 bases, and 14 bases lay between the germline ends. The germline V gene encodes CDR1 SNHLY and CDR2 FYNNEI. This chain's CDR3 is CASSNSMGTEAFF. The CDR3 DNA sequence: TGTGCCAGCTCAAACAGTATGGGCACTGAAGCTTTCTTT.

This clone was seen a few times. The CDR3 loop reads CASSQDGAGGYEQYF. The CDR3 DNA is TGCGCCAGCAGCCAAGACGGGGCGGGGGGCTACGAGCAGTACTTC. The rearrangement joins TRBV4-1 to TRBJ2-7, with 8 bases fitting TRBD2. The V and J ends lost 0 bases and 3 bases, in that order; junction bases with no gene match: 4. The germline V gene encodes CDR1 MGHRA and CDR2 YSYEKL. The CDR3 runs 15 residues.

This clone was observed a few times. The CDR3 DNA reads TGTGCCAGCAGCCCTTATACTCATGGCTACACCTTC. Protein sequence: CASSPYTHGYTF. The chain carries TRBV7-9 and TRBJ1-2, with D unresolved. Germline values: CDR1 SEHNR, CDR2 FQNEAQ (reference sequence). V was trimmed by 5 bases and J by 6 bases, leaving 10 bases between them. CDR3 length: 12 residues.

This clone was observed a handful of times. The chain uses TRBV6-5 and TRBJ1-1; no definite D call. V was trimmed by 7 bases and J by 1 base, leaving 13 bases between them. Germline-derived CDR1 and CDR2 are MNHEY and SVGAGI. This CDR3 spans 14 amino acids. The CDR3 loop is CASTPNGENTEAFF. The CDR3 DNA is TGTGCCAGCACCCCGAACGGGGAGAACACTGAAGCTTTCTTT.

This clone turned up a few times. The rearrangement links TRBV6-2 or TRBV6-3 to TRBJ1-2, with 10 bases identical to TRBD1. This CDR3 is built from 15 residues. The germline V gene has CDR1 MNHEY and CDR2 SVGEGT. V was pared by 4 bases and J by 7 bases, with 9 bases of the junction left unmatched. This CDR3 is CASSSPDRGHRGYTF. The CDR3 DNA is TGTGCCAGCAGTTCCCCCGACAGGGGGCATCGTGGCTACACCTTC.

On this clone: This same CDR3 is encoded by further DNA sequences in the sample. The gene calls are TRBV7-9 and TRBJ1-2, with D uncertain. This CDR3 has 11 amino acids. The V end was cut by 5 bases, the J end by 8 bases, with 9 bases between. CDR1 is SEHNR and CDR2 is FQNEAQ in the germline V gene (reference sequence). CDR3 DNA: TGTGCCAGCAGCCCGGATGTGGGCTACACCTTC. Its translation: CASSPDVGYTF.